The rows below give T cell receptor beta chains drawn from one sample of a study of shared clonotypes between healthy human individuals. Generated by immunoSEQ multiplex PCR, the TCRdb table keeps only in-frame clones and is missing some. The table includes 950,000 to 1,100,000 clones, around 74% detected once. Input material: memory CD4+ T cells sorted from blood. Receptors were obtained from a man aged 18-30 years in good health. Both conserved end residues are part of each CDR3. A D gene is named only where the DNA matches it firmly. Size is stated for part of the rows, as once, few or many counts, or as a class when the clone is expanded.

CDR3: CASSEDVNRVYGYTF; DNA: TGTGCCAGCAGCGAGGACGTAAACCGGGTCTATGGCTACACCTTC; D: -; size: -; J: TRBJ1-2; V: TRBV9
CDR3: CAWSVPAGGSYEQYF; DNA: TGTGCCTGGAGTGTACCAGCGGGAGGCTCCTACGAGCAGTACTTC; D: TRBD2; size: -; J: TRBJ2-7; V: TRBV30
CDR3: CATSGQYSNQPQHF; DNA: TGTGCCACCAGCGGTCAGTATAGCAATCAGCCCCAGCATTTT; D: -; size: few; J: TRBJ1-5; V: TRBV15
CDR3: CSVGGTENNQPQHF; DNA: TGCAGCGTGGGCGGGACAGAGAACAATCAGCCCCAGCATTTT; D: TRBD1; size: few; J: TRBJ1-5; V: TRBV29-1
CDR3: CASSLDQGRKLFF; DNA: TGTGCCAGCAGCTTAGACCAGGGCCGAAAACTGTTTTTT; D: -; size: -; J: TRBJ1-4; V: TRBV11-2
CDR3: CASSGTTGGWMLQPQHF; DNA: TGTGCCAGCAGTGGTACGACAGGGGGTTGGATGTTGCAGCCCCAGCATTTT; D: TRBD1; size: many; J: TRBJ1-5; V: TRBV6-1
CDR3: CAWAGGVGQPQHF; DNA: TGTGCCTGGGCAGGGGGGGTTGGCCAGCCCCAGCATTTT; D: TRBD1; size: few; J: TRBJ1-5; V: TRBV30
CDR3: CASSFAGTSNQPQHF; DNA: TGTGCCAGCAGTTTTGCAGGGACTAGCAATCAGCCCCAGCATTTT; D: -; size: -; J: TRBJ1-5; V: TRBV28
CDR3: CASSLSQGPYGYTF; DNA: TGTGCCAGCAGCTTATCGCAGGGGCCCTATGGCTACACCTTC; D: -; size: -; J: TRBJ1-2; V: TRBV7-9
CDR3: CASSLDSYNSPLHF; DNA: TGTGCCAGCAGCTTGGACAGCTATAATTCACCCCTCCACTTT; D: -; size: -; J: TRBJ1-6; V: TRBV7-3
CDR3: CASREGSGNTIYF; DNA: TGTGCCAGCAGAGAGGGGTCTGGAAACACCATATATTTT; D: -; size: -; J: TRBJ1-3; V: TRBV7-9
CDR3: CASSPHRDRGTDTQYF; DNA: TGTGCCAGCAGTCCACACCGGGACAGGGGTACAGATACGCAGTATTTT; D: TRBD1; size: once; J: TRBJ2-3; V: TRBV27
CDR3: CASSPGGGRGELFF; DNA: TGCGCCAGCAGCCCTGGAGGGGGTCGAGGGGAGCTGTTTTTT; D: -; size: -; J: TRBJ2-2; V: TRBV5-1
CDR3: CAWSVTRTGGYWQTEAFF; DNA: TGTGCCTGGAGTGTAACGAGGACAGGGGGATATTGGCAAACTGAAGCTTTCTTT; D: TRBD1; size: -; J: TRBJ1-1; V: TRBV30
CDR3: CASSQAPGTSGRAGKTQYF; DNA: TGTGCCAGCAGCCAGGCCCCCGGGACTAGCGGGAGGGCCGGGAAGACCCAGTACTTC; D: TRBD2; size: many; J: TRBJ2-5; V: TRBV7-2
CDR3: CATGYSSVNEQFF; DNA: TGCGCCACCGGGTATTCTAGCGTCAATGAGCAGTTCTTC; D: -; size: -; J: TRBJ2-1; V: TRBV10-2
CDR3: CASSPTETGELFF; DNA: TGTGCCAGCTCACCAACGGAGACCGGGGAGCTGTTTTTT; D: -; size: -; J: TRBJ2-2; V: TRBV18
CDR3: CASSLVQAGDSYEQYF; DNA: TGTGCCAGCAGCTTAGTCCAAGCGGGTGACTCCTACGAGCAGTACTTC; D: -; size: -; J: TRBJ2-7; V: TRBV7-9
CDR3: CASSLGGSGYEQYF; DNA: TGTGCCAGCAGCTTAGGAGGGTCGGGCTACGAGCAGTACTTC; D: -; size: -; J: TRBJ2-7; V: TRBV11-3
CDR3: CASVETGHNYGYTF; DNA: TGTGCCAGCGTGGAGACAGGGCATAACTATGGCTACACCTTC; D: TRBD1; size: -; J: TRBJ1-2; V: TRBV28
CDR3: CASLFLSSTDTQYF; DNA: TGCGCCAGCCTGTTCCTCTCTAGCACAGATACGCAGTATTTT; D: -; size: -; J: TRBJ2-3; V: TRBV10-1
CDR3: CASSLRSGTGNTDTQYF; DNA: TGTGCCAGCAGCCTCCGATCCGGGACAGGGAACACAGATACGCAGTATTTT; D: TRBD1; size: -; J: TRBJ2-3; V: TRBV11-2
CDR3: CASNRGGTSGQETQYF; DNA: TGTGCCAGCAACAGAGGAGGGACTAGCGGCCAAGAGACCCAGTACTTC; D: TRBD2; size: -; J: TRBJ2-5; V: TRBV25-1
CDR3: CASRGAGTGINEQFF; DNA: TGCGCCAGCAGGGGGGCCGGGACAGGAATTAATGAGCAGTTCTTC; D: TRBD1; size: many; J: TRBJ2-1; V: TRBV5-1
CDR3: CASRPQTFYGYTF; DNA: TGTGCCAGCAGGCCGCAGACTTTCTATGGCTACACCTTC; D: -; size: few; J: TRBJ1-2; V: TRBV27
CDR3: CASSLPGPYGYTF; DNA: TGTGCCAGCAGTTTACCGGGCCCCTATGGCTACACCTTC; D: -; size: -; J: TRBJ1-2; V: TRBV28
CDR3: CATYTRNTGELFF; DNA: TGTGCCACCTATACACGGAACACCGGGGAGCTGTTTTTT; D: -; size: -; J: TRBJ2-2; V: TRBV6-1
CDR3: CASSIDGRIQETQYF; DNA: TGTGCCAGCAGCATAGACGGACGGATTCAAGAGACCCAGTACTTC; D: -; size: -; J: TRBJ2-5; V: TRBV7-8
CDR3: CASSFTSGRGEVTQYF; DNA: TGTGCCAGCAGTTTTACTAGCGGGAGGGGGGAAGTCACGCAGTATTTT; D: TRBD2; size: -; J: TRBJ2-3; V: TRBV27
CDR3: CASTLGYGYTF; DNA: TGTGCCAGCACACTGGGCTATGGCTACACCTTC; D: -; size: few; J: TRBJ1-2; V: TRBV2
CDR3: CASSFQGNQETQYF; DNA: TGCGCCAGCAGCTTCCAGGGGAATCAAGAGACCCAGTACTTC; D: -; size: -; J: TRBJ2-5; V: TRBV5-1
CDR3: CASSLLGGQGKETQYF; DNA: TGTGCCAGCAGCTTGTTAGGGGGACAGGGGAAGGAGACCCAGTACTTC; D: TRBD1; size: -; J: TRBJ2-5; V: TRBV5-6
CDR3: CASRGRRTDTQYF; DNA: TGTGCCAGCAGGGGCAGACGCACAGATACGCAGTATTTT; D: -; size: -; J: TRBJ2-3; V: TRBV2
CDR3: CASSLDRNQPQHF; DNA: TGTGCCAGCAGCTTAGACAGGAATCAGCCCCAGCATTTT; D: -; size: -; J: TRBJ1-5; V: TRBV11-2
CDR3: CASSWGDRTYTNYGYTF; DNA: TGTGCCAGCAGCTGGGGGGACAGGACTTACACTAACTATGGCTACACCTTC; D: TRBD1; size: few; J: TRBJ1-2; V: TRBV11-2
CDR3: CASSLAGDPSYNEQFF; DNA: TGTGCCAGCAGCTTAGCAGGGGACCCCAGCTACAATGAGCAGTTCTTC; D: -; size: -; J: TRBJ2-1; V: TRBV7-2
CDR3: CASSRTRQGSNEKLFF; DNA: TGTGCCAGCAGCCGAACGAGGCAGGGAAGCAATGAAAAACTGTTTTTT; D: -; size: -; J: TRBJ1-4; V: TRBV7-2
CDR3: CSVQTSGGPTGELFF; DNA: TGCAGCGTGCAAACTAGCGGGGGGCCCACCGGGGAGCTGTTTTTT; D: TRBD2; size: -; J: TRBJ2-2; V: TRBV29-1
CDR3: CAMGAGGPETQYF; DNA: TGTGCCATGGGAGCGGGGGGGCCCGAGACCCAGTACTTC; D: TRBD2; size: -; J: TRBJ2-5; V: TRBV10-3
CDR3: CASSSTDTQYF; DNA: TGTGCCAGCAGCAGTACAGATACGCAGTATTTT; D: -; size: -; J: TRBJ2-3; V: TRBV6-6
CDR3: CASSKGTGGAQPQHF; DNA: TGCGCCAGCAGCAAAGGGACAGGGGGGGCTCAGCCCCAGCATTTT; D: TRBD1; size: -; J: TRBJ1-5; V: TRBV5-1
CDR3: CASSRGLLTEAFF; DNA: TGTGCCAGTAGTAGGGGTCTGCTCACTGAAGCTTTCTTT; D: -; size: many; J: TRBJ1-1; V: TRBV19
CDR3: CASSPSESENEKLFF; DNA: TGTGCCAGCAGCCCCAGTGAGTCCGAGAATGAAAAACTGTTTTTT; D: -; size: -; J: TRBJ1-4; V: TRBV7-9
CDR3: CAWSVEVYTEAFF; DNA: TGTGCCTGGAGTGTTGAAGTGTACACTGAAGCTTTCTTT; D: -; size: -; J: TRBJ1-1; V: TRBV30
CDR3: CASSVTSSNQPQHF; DNA: TGTGCCAGCAGCGTTACCAGTAGCAATCAGCCCCAGCATTTT; D: -; size: -; J: TRBJ1-5; V: TRBV7-2
CDR3: CASSLGGRVNTGELFF; DNA: TGTGCCAGCAGCTTGGGGGGACGGGTAAACACCGGGGAGCTGTTTTTT; D: -; size: -; J: TRBJ2-2; V: TRBV5-6
CDR3: CASRLSTDTQYF; DNA: TGTGCCAGCCGACTGAGCACAGATACGCAGTATTTT; D: -; size: -; J: TRBJ2-3; V: TRBV2
CDR3: CASSLQSGSGEKLFF; DNA: TGCGCCAGCAGCTTGCAATCAGGGTCCGGGGAAAAACTGTTTTTT; D: -; size: -; J: TRBJ1-4; V: TRBV5-1
CDR3: CASRQDPGGNQPQHF; DNA: TGCGCCAGCAGGCAGGACCCCGGCGGCAATCAGCCCCAGCATTTT; D: -; size: -; J: TRBJ1-5; V: TRBV5-1